The clone carrying this T cell receptor beta chain was detected only once. What it recognizes is unknown. Described treatment: oral pan-JAK inhibitor, 5-10 mg twice daily. RNA, once extracted, was reverse transcribed into cDNA for use as the sequencing template. Assay: immunoSEQ multiplex PCR; the TCRdb copy retains only in-frame clones and omits some. The data contain approximately 210,000 clones, roughly 60% of them seen just once; the ten biggest clones take up about 0.94%. This sample was taken from a study of CD8+ T cells in alopecia areata. Whole-study findings and limits: One nonresponder makes the tie between baseline CD8+ expansion and response uncertain. Sequenced scalp T cells also include alphabeta T cells resident in normal skin.

The sequence came from a human donor with alopecia areata. Sequenced material: CD4+ T cells sorted from blood, taken at week 24, from a patient treated with tofacitinib.

As DNA, the CDR3 is TGTGCCAGCTCGCCGACAGGGGGACCCTACGAGCAGTACTTC. It is translated as CASSPTGGPYEQYF. V usage is TRBV18 and J usage is TRBJ2-7, with 9 bases fitting TRBD1. The J segment lost 2 bases and the V segment lost 6 bases, leaving 5 bases of the junction unmatched. CDR1 is KGHSH and CDR2 is LQKENI in the germline V gene. CDR3 length equals 14 residues.